The 15 T cell receptor beta chains reported below all come from one sample, sequenced in a study of metastatic and nonmetastatic thyroid tumors. No patient had received any treatment before thyroid surgery. Through MiXCR, TCRdb re-clonotyped the PCR reads. Here the sample spans 30,000 to 40,000 clones, about 20% being singletons. Sequencing was carried out using tumor tissue. Every receptor here comes from a male donor with papillary thyroid cancer or a benign thyroid nodule (not recorded which). Some clones in this sample may be carry-over from other donors' samples.

This clone was counted many times. This may be a read error: a much more frequent sequence differs by one nucleotide. The sample has other DNA sequences that encode this CDR3 too. The CDR3 DNA reads as TGTGCCAGCAGCTCCTCAGGGCGGGAGCCTTGGACAGATACGCAGTATTTT. Its protein is CASSSSGREPWTDTQYF. V gene TRBV9 combines with J gene TRBJ2-3; 7 nucleotides agree with TRBD2. Trimming removed 4 bases from V and 3 bases from J; junction bases left unmatched: 14. Germline lookup yields CDR1 SGDLS and CDR2 YYNGEE. The CDR3 runs to 17 residues.

V gene TRBV7-9 combines with J gene TRBJ2-7; possible D gene TRBD1, 5 bases. The germline gives CDR1 SEHNR, CDR2 FQNEAQ (reference sequence). Trimming took off 5 bases at V and 3 bases at J, with 11 bases between the two ends. This CDR3 is built from 13 residues. The CDR3 sequence is CASSQGNDYEQYF. CDR3 nucleotides: TGTGCCAGCAGCCAGGGAAATGACTACGAGCAGTACTTC.

This clone was recorded at least ten times. The chain employs TRBV6-1 and TRBJ2-1, with D tentatively TRBD1 (6 bases). Between the trimmed V and J ends, which lost 6 bases and 2 bases, there was a span of 17 bases. The CDR3 runs 16 residues. Looked up from germline, CDR1 is MNHNS and CDR2 is SASEGT. Here the CDR3 reads CASRIPQGTAYNEQFF. The CDR3, as DNA: TGTGCCAGCAGGATCCCACAGGGTACTGCCTACAATGAGCAGTTCTTC.

This clone rates as medium-sized. J is TRBJ2-7 and V is TRBV28, with TRBD1 matching over 12 bases. The CDR3 length is 15 residues. V dropped 5 bases and J dropped 6; count of bases not matched to a gene: 8. Germline CDR1 is MDHEN and CDR2 is SYDVKM. CDR3 DNA sequence: TGTGCCAGCAGTCCCGCCGGGACAGGGGGCTCCGAGCAGTACTTC. This translates into CASSPAGTGGSEQYF.

This chain joins TRBV6-5 and TRBJ1-6; unclear D gene. The CDR3 has 15 amino acids. V was pared by 0 bases and J by 14 bases, with 17 bases between. Per germline, CDR1 MNHEY and CDR2 SVGAGI. The CDR3 loop is CASSYSRKPGGTLHF. CDR3 DNA sequence: TGTGCCAGCAGTTACTCTCGGAAGCCCGGAGGAACCCTCCACTTT.

This clone was seen only a few times. J is TRBJ1-1 and V is TRBV6-1; D remains unclear. V was shortened by 6 bases and J by 3 bases, with 14 bases between the two germline ends. The germline V gene encodes CDR1 MNHNS and CDR2 SASEGT. The CDR3 runs 14 residues. The CDR3 sequence: CASRLGRVDTEAFF. The CDR3 nucleotides are TGTGCCAGCAGGTTGGGCCGTGTGGACACTGAAGCTTTCTTT.

This clone came up many times. The gene calls are TRBV28 and TRBJ2-1; D perhaps matches TRBD2 (5 bases). V lost 3 bases, J lost 4 bases, and 7 bases lay in between. The germline CDR1 and CDR2 sequences are MDHEN and SYDVKM. CDR3 length: 13 residues. As DNA, the CDR3 is TGTGCCAGCAGTTTCCGAGGGTACAATGAGCAGTTCTTC. It specifies CASSFRGYNEQFF.

This clone is classed as medium-sized (0.01 to 0.1%). The chain uses TRBV28 and TRBJ2-3; TRBD1 agrees at 9 bases. The CDR3 extends over 16 amino acids. Germline V gene data show CDR1 as MDHEN and CDR2 as SYDVKM. The V and J ends lost 1 base and 1 base, in that order; junction bases with no gene match: 3. The CDR3 DNA follows: TGTGCCAGCAGTTTATTGGGACAGGGTCGCACAGATACGCAGTATTTT. It encodes CASSLLGQGRTDTQYF.

This clone was observed a handful of times. Sequence at one end of the junction differs from germline and may be a read error. The chain is built from TRBV27 and TRBJ2-3, with 10 positions matching TRBD2. The germline gives CDR1 MNHEY, CDR2 SMNVEV (reference sequence). This CDR3 has 13 amino acids. Here the CDR3 reads CASSGTSEDTQYF. DNA of the CDR3: TGTGCCAGCAGTGGGACTAGCGAGGATACCCAGTATTTT.

This clone has at least ten counts. The chain is built from TRBV15 and TRBJ2-7; 10 bases fit TRBD1. V lost 7 bases to trimming and J lost 2 bases; unmatched junction nucleotides: 5. The germline CDR1 and CDR2 sequences are LNHNV and YYDKDF (reference sequence). This CDR3 is built from 14 residues. The CDR3 sequence: CATKSGQGTYEQYF. The CDR3 region has the DNA TGTGCCACCAAGTCGGGACAGGGGACCTACGAGCAGTACTTC. The full variable domain, with the rest looked up from reference TRBV15 and TRBJ2-7, is DAMVIQNPRYQVTQFGKPVTLSCSQTLNHNVMYWYQQKSSQAPKLLFHYYDKDFNNEADTPDNFQSRRPNTSFCFLDIRSPGLGDTAMYLCATKSGQGTYEQYFGPGTRLTVT.

This clone was detected ten times or more. The chain couples TRBV5-8 to TRBJ1-1; D is unclear. Germline-derived CDR1 and CDR2 are SGHTS and YDEGEE. The ends were cut back, 1 base at V and 5 bases at J, with 6 bases in the middle. The CDR3 extends over 12 amino acids. In DNA form, the CDR3 reads TGTGCCAGCAGCTTGATCGTGACTGAAGCTTTCTTT. This gives the protein CASSLIVTEAFF.

This clone was recorded many times. This chain connects TRBV5-4 to TRBJ2-7; 9 bases match TRBD2. The CDR3 is 14 residues long. From germline, CDR1 is SGHNT and CDR2 YYREEE (reference sequence). Losses at the gene ends were 4 bases for V and 6 bases for J; bases not matched to a gene: 8. The CDR3 coding sequence is TGTGCCAGCAGCCTAGCGGGACTCTCTTCCGAGCAGTACTTC. Protein: CASSLAGLSSEQYF.

The table lists this clone with a count of one. The rearrangement uses TRBV7-8 and TRBJ2-1; D remains ambiguous. With 1 base removed from V and 7 bases from J, the gap between germline ends came to 11 bases. The CDR3 is 14 amino acids. Germline CDR1 and CDR2: SGHVS and FQNEAQ. CDR3 coding DNA: TGTGCCAGCAGCTTAGGCCAGAGTTGGAATGAGCAGTTCTTC. Amino acid sequence: CASSLGQSWNEQFF. Combining the CDR3 with reference TRBV7-8 and TRBJ2-1 gives the whole variable domain GAGVSQSPRYKVAKRGQDVALRCDPISGHVSLFWYQQALGQGPEFLTYFQNEAQLDKSGLPSDRFFAERPEGSVSTLKIQRTQQEDSAVYLCASSLGQSWNEQFFGPGTRLTVL.

This clone turned up a few times. The V call is TRBV6-1, the J call TRBJ2-3, with 14 nucleotides matching TRBD2. Germline V gives CDR1 MNHNS, CDR2 SASEGT. The CDR3 covers 16 residues. The V segment lost 6 bases and the J segment 3 bases; nucleotides outside the gene matches: 5. The CDR3 DNA sequence: TGTGCCAGCAGACCGACTAGCGGGGGGGAAACAGATACGCAGTATTTT. Translating it yields CASRPTSGGETDTQYF.

This clone has only a few counts. The rearrangement links TRBV11-3 to TRBJ1-6, with a weak D call TRBD1 (5 bases). The ends were cut back, 5 bases at V and 10 bases at J, with 15 bases in the middle. This CDR3 spans 14 amino acids. Germline V gives CDR1 SGHNT, CDR2 YENEEA. The CDR3 here is CASSLGRTDSPLHF. DNA for the CDR3: TGTGCCAGCAGCCTGGGACGGACGGACTCACCCCTCCACTTT.